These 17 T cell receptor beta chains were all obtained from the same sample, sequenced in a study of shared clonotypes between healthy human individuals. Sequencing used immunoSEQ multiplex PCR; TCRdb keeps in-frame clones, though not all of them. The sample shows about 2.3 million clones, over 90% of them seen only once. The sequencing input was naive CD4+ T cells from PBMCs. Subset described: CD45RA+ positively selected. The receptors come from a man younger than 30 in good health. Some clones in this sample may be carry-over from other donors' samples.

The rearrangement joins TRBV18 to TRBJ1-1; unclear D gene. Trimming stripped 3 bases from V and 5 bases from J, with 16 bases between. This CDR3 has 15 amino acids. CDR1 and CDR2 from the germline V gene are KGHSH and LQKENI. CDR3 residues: CASSPRAGGNTEAFF. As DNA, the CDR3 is TGTGCCAGCTCACCCCGAGCGGGAGGGAATACTGAAGCTTTCTTT.

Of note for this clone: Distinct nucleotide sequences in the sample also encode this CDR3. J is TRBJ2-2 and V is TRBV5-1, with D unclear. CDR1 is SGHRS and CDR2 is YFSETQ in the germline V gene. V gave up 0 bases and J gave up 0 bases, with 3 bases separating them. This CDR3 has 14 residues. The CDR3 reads CASSLATNTGELFF. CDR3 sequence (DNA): TGCGCCAGCAGCTTGGCCACGAACACCGGGGAGCTGTTTTTT.

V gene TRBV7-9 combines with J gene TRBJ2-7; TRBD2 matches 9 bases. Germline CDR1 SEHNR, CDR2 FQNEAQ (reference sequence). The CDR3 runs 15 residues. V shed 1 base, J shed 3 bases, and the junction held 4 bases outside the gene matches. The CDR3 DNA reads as TGTGCCAGCAGCTTAGACGCGGGAGGGGACTACGAGCAGTACTTC. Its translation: CASSLDAGGDYEQYF.

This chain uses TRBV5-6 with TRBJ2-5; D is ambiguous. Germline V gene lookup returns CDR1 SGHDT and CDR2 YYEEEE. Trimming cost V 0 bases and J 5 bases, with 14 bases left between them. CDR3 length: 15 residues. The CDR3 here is CASSLVTRRPETQYF. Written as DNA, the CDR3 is TGTGCCAGCAGCTTGGTTACGCGCCGGCCTGAGACCCAGTACTTC. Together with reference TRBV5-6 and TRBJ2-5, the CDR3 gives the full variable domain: DAGVTQSPTHLIKTRGQQVTLRCSPKSGHDTVSWYQQALGQGPQFIFQYYEEEERQRGNFPDRFSGHQFPNYSSELNVNALLLGDSALYLCASSLVTRRPETQYFGPGTRLLVL.

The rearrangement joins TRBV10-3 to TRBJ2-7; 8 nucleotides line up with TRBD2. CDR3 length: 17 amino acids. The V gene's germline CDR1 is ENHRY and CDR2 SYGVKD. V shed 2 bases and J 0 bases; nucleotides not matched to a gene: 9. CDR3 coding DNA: TGTGCCATCAGTGAGCCCCGGACTAGCCGGAGCTCCTACGAGCAGTACTTC. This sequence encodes CAISEPRTSRSSYEQYF.

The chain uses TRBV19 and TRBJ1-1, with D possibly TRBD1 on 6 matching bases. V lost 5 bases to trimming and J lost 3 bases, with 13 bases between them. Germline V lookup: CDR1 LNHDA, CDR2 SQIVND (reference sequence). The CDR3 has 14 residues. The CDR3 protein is CASSYGRGDTEAFF. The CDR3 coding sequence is TGTGCCAGTAGTTATGGCAGGGGCGACACTGAAGCTTTCTTT. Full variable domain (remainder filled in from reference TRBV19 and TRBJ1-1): DGGITQSPKYLFRKEGQNVTLSCEQNLNHDAMYWYRQDPGQGLRLIYYSQIVNDFQKGDIAEGYSVSREKKESFPLTVTSAQKNPTAFYLCASSYGRGDTEAFFGQGTRLTVV.

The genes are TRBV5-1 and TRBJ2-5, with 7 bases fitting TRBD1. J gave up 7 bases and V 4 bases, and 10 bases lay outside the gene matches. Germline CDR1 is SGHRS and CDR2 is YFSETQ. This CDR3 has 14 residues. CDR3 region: CASSTGQLQGTQYF. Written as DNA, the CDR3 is TGCGCCAGCAGCACGGGACAGCTGCAGGGGACCCAGTACTTC.

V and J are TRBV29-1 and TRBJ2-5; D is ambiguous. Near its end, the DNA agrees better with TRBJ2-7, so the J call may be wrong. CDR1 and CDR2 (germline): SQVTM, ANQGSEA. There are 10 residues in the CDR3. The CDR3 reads CSPRSGEQYF. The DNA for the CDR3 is TGCAGCCCCCGGTCGGGCGAGCAGTACTTC.

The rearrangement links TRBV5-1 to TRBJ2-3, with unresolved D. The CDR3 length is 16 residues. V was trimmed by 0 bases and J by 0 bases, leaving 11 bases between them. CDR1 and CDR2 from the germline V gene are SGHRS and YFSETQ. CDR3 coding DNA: TGCGCCAGCAGCTTGGGTGGCAGCCATAGCACAGATACGCAGTATTTT. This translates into CASSLGGSHSTDTQYF.

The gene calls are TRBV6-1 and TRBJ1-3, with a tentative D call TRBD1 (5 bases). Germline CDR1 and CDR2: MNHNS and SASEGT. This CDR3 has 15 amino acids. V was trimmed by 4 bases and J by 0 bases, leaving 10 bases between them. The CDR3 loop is CASSAGGISGNTIYF. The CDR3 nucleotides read TGTGCCAGCAGTGCCGGGGGAATCTCTGGAAACACCATATATTTT.

The CDR3 reads CASRRPGQGATETQYF. CDR3 DNA sequence: TGTGCCAGCAGACGACCGGGACAGGGGGCCACGGAGACCCAGTACTTC. V usage is TRBV7-9 and J usage is TRBJ2-5; 12 bases are a match to TRBD1. The CDR3 is 16 residues long. Germline V lookup: CDR1 SEHNR, CDR2 FQNEAQ (reference sequence). After removal of 6 bases from V and 5 bases from J, the junction contained 10 bases not matched to a gene.

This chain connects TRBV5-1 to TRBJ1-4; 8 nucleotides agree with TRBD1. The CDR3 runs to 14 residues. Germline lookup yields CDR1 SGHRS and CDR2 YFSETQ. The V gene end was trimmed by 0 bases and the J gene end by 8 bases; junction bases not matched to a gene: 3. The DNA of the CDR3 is TGCGCCAGCAGCTTGGATCCAGGGGGCGAAAAACTGTTTTTT. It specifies CASSLDPGGEKLFF.

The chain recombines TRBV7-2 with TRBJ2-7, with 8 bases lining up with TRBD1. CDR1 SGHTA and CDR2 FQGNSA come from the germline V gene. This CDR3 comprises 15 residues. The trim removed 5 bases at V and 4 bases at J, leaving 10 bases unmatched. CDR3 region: CASSITQGAYYEQYF. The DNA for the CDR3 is TGTGCCAGCAGCATTACCCAGGGGGCGTATTACGAGCAGTACTTC.

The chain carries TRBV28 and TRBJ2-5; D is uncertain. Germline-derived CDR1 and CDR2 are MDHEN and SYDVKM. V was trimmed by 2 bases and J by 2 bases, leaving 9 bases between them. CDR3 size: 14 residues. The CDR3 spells CASSLRNRQETQYF. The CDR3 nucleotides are TGTGCCAGCAGTTTACGCAACAGACAAGAGACCCAGTACTTC.

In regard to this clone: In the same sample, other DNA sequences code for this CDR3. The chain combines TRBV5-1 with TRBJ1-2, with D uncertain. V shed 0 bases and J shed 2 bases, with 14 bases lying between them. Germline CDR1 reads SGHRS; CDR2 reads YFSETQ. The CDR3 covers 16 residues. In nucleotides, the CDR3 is TGCGCCAGCAGCTTGGCTGCGACTGGCGGCAACTATGGCTACACCTTC. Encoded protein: CASSLAATGGNYGYTF.

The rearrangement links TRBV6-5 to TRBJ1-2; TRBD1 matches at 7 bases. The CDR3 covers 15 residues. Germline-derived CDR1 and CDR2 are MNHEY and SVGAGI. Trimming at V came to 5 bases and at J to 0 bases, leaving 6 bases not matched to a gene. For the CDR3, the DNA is TGTGCCAGCAGTAATACAGGGACAGCTAACTATGGCTACACCTTC. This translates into CASSNTGTANYGYTF.

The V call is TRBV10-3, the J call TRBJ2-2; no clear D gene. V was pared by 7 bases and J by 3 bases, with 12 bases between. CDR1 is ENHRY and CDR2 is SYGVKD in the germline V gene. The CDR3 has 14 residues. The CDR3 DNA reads TGTGCCATCACCGCGTTTGGGGACACCGGGGAGCTGTTTTTT. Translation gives CAITAFGDTGELFF.